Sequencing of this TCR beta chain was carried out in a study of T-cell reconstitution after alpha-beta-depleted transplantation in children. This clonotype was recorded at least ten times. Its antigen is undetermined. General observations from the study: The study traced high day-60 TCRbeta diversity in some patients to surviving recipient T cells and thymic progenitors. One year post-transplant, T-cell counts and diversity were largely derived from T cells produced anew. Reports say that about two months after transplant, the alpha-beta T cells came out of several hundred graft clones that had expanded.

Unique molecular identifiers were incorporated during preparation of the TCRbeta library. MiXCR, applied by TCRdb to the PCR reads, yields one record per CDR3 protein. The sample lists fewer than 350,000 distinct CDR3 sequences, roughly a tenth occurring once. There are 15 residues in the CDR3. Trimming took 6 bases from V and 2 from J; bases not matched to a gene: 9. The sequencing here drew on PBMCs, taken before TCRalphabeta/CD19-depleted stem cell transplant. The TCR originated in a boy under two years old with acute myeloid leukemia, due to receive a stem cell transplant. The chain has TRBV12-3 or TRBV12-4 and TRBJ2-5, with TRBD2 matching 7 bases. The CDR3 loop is CASSRGWGGQETQYF. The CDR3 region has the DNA TGTGCCAGCAGCCGGGGATGGGGGGGGCAAGAGACCCAGTACTTC.